This T cell receptor beta chain was retrieved from a study of CD8+ T cells in alopecia areata listed by TCRdb under 2018. In terms of the full investigation: The treated patients, all with moderate-to-severe alopecia areata, were enrolled in an open-label pilot trial of oral tofacitinib given at 5 to 10 mg twice daily. Tofacitinib was administered for 6 to 18 months, and 6 months of follow-up off drug were then conducted to assess delayed response and recurrence. To study T cell clonal expansion in alopecia areata, the researchers applied high-throughput TCRbeta sequencing to both the C3H/HeJ mouse model and human patients. On the human side, TCRbeta sequencing was run on scalp tissue and on sorted CD4+ and CD8+ peripheral blood T cells from healthy controls and from alopecia areata patients with either patchy or totalis/universalis disease. Biopsies were taken from tofacitinib-treated patients at baseline and again at 4 and 24 weeks into treatment, and several of those patients also had a later scalp biopsy. Scalp clonality was compared across normal scalp (n=4), patchy alopecia areata scalp (n=8), and alopecia totalis/universalis scalp (n=8). RNA was extracted with the PAXgene miRNA kit for fixed scalp, the miRNeasy kit for PBMCs, and the RNeasy kit for mouse skin. Amplification of TCRbeta CDR3 regions was done by immunoSEQ multiplex PCR using 35 Vbeta forward primers and 13 Jbeta reverse primers.

Libraries were built with the immunoSEQ multiplex PCR assay. To provide template for TCR sequencing, every sample had RNA extracted and reverse transcribed into cDNA. First-strand cDNA was synthesized with SuperScript III using a 2:1 mix of oligo-dT and random hexamers. A synthetic immune receptor repertoire was used to assess amplification bias, and residual bias was removed computationally. The original methods were these. Raw reads were preprocessed to remove errors, and CDR3 was defined by IMGT conventions from the conserved cysteine to phenylalanine. Clonality was computed by normalizing Shannon entropy by log2 of the number of productive unique TCRs and subtracting the result from 1. Whether each scalp clone was CD4 or CD8 was inferred by checking scalp TCRbeta sequences against the CD4 and CD8 repertoires from sorted blood. This is the immuneACCESS table as TCRdb keeps it, with only in-frame sequences that have V and J called. A part of the clones is gone; compared with another copy, unresolved V genes explain less than half, and the rest is unexplained. For V, J and clone size, that table is used; D and trimming come from the DNA. The sample contains over 15,000 clones, less than 70% of them found a single time. Approximately 6.1% of the sample comes from the top ten.

Including cysteine and phenylalanine, the CDR3 has 14 amino acids. The DNA shown is the 42-base CDR3, in frame from base 1. V is pared back by 2 bases and J by 2 bases, with 6 bases lying between the germline termini. In the germline V gene (reference sequence), CDR1 corresponds to SEHNR and CDR2 to FQNEAQ. The time point tag for this specimen amounts to: baseline before oral tofacitinib. Lesional scalp punch biopsies and peripheral blood were collected from alopecia areata patients. Scalp biopsies from humans were placed right away in PAXgene tissue containers for fixation. What the authors observed across the whole study: Unlike mouse skin, which is dominated by gammadelta T cells, normal human skin has resident alphabeta T cells that are also sequenced, and this complicates analysis of the scalp TCR repertoire. TCR sequences shared between patients were less clear than in mice, possibly partly because of HLA diversity in the patient population. Compared with normal scalp, lesional scalp had higher clonality and more expanded CD8+ clones, particularly in alopecia totalis/universalis, a pattern that suggests antigenic drive.

Notes on this clone: Its antigen remains undetermined. Base-call qualities are not available, and no considerably larger clone is one nucleotide away.

This specimen was skin, taken at week 0. The chain is assembled from TRBV7-9 and TRBJ2-2; no D gene is confidently identified. The TCR sequence derives from a human donor with alopecia areata. The DNA sequence reads TGTGCCAGCAGCTTATTGGTCAACACCGGGGAGCTGTTTTTT. This codes for CASSLLVNTGELFF.